The TCR beta chain under discussion was sequenced for a study of blood T cells in healthy people across ages. For the second PCR, which ran for 7 to 11 cycles, a sample-barcoded 5' primer and a J-beta primer mix were used. Each CDR3 protein gets one entry after TCRdb re-called the 5' RACE reads with MiXCR. The sample holds hundreds of thousands of distinct CDR3 sequences; about 28% are singletons and the top ten take around 16%. The donors, aged roughly 6 to 100, were healthy Caucasians from Russia. This CDR3 region has 15 residues. The V and J ends lost 2 bases and 4 bases respectively, with 14 bases between them. In germline, CDR1 is SGHTA, CDR2 FQGNSA.

Specimen: blood. The chain recombines TRBV7-2 with TRBJ1-2; maybe TRBD1 (6 bases). The TCR originated in a woman of 80 years or more in good health. The CDR3 loop is CASSLFWGAGYGYTF. CDR3 in DNA: TGTGCCAGCAGCTTATTTTGGGGGGCGGGCTATGGCTACACCTTC.